What follows are 14 T cell receptor beta chains derived from one specimen sequenced in a study of T cell responses to AZD1222 COVID-19 vaccine. The assay was immunoSEQ multiplex PCR, and TCRdb's table has in-frame clones only and misses some. Found here are 130,000 or so clones, about 90% of them singletons; the top ten hold over 5%. Source: peripheral blood, taken on day 0 of AZD1222 vaccination. The receptors here all came from an adult in good health.

The rearrangement uses TRBV11-2 and TRBJ1-2; D gene ambiguous. Germline CDR1 reads SGHAT; CDR2 reads FQNNGV. This CDR3 is 13 amino acids long. V gave up 2 bases and J gave up 4 bases, with 8 bases separating them. The CDR3 DNA is TGTGCCAGCAGCTTAAGGGCTGGCTATGGCTACACCTTC. Encoded protein: CASSLRAGYGYTF.

CDR3 bases: TGTGCCAGCAGCCAAGATGGGACAGGGAACTCTGGAAACACCATATATTTT. Encoded protein: CASSQDGTGNSGNTIYF. The chain uses TRBV4-2 and TRBJ1-3; 9 positions agree with TRBD1. The CDR3 runs to 17 residues. Germline V CDR1 and CDR2: LGHNA, YNFKEQ. Losses at the gene ends were 0 bases for V and 0 bases for J; bases not matched to a gene: 3.

The chain uses TRBV27 and TRBJ1-2, with 12 nucleotides matching TRBD1. In germline, CDR1 is MNHEY, CDR2 SMNVEV (reference sequence). The CDR3 spans 15 residues. V was pared by 5 bases and J by 4 bases, with 5 bases of the junction left unmatched. The CDR3 sequence: CASSPPGQGAYGYTF. CDR3 coding DNA: TGTGCCAGCAGTCCGCCGGGACAGGGGGCCTATGGCTACACCTTC.

This rearrangement joins TRBV18 to TRBJ1-4; tentative D call: TRBD1 (6 bases). The germline V gene encodes CDR1 KGHSH and CDR2 LQKENI. Trimming pared 2 bases from V and 8 bases from J, leaving 12 bases between. CDR3 length: 14 residues. The DNA of the CDR3 is TGTGCCAGCTCACCAAGGGGGGTTGAAGAAAAACTGTTTTTT. It is translated as CASSPRGVEEKLFF.

J is TRBJ2-1 and V is TRBV30; 7 bases are shared with TRBD1. The CDR3 consists of 19 residues. Trimming at V came to 4 bases and at J to 0 bases, leaving 18 bases not matched to a gene. Germline CDR1 is GTSNPN and CDR2 is SVGIG (reference sequence). The CDR3 nucleotides read TGTGCCTGGAATACGGACAGGTGGAGTTATAATAGCTCCTACAATGAGCAGTTCTTC. It encodes CAWNTDRWSYNSSYNEQFF.

The V and J genes are TRBV11-2 and TRBJ1-3, with unresolved D. The CDR3 loop spans 16 amino acids. Germline CDR1 SGHAT, CDR2 FQNNGV. Trimming stripped 5 bases from V and 0 bases from J, with 14 bases between. The CDR3 sequence: CASSPTIGVSGNTIYF. The CDR3 bases are TGTGCCAGCAGCCCTACGATTGGCGTCTCTGGAAACACCATATATTTT.

This chain uses TRBV2 with TRBJ1-5, with D unresolved. The CDR3 is 14 amino acids. Germline values: CDR1 SNHLY, CDR2 FYNNEI. Trimming took 6 bases from V and 6 from J, leaving 15 bases between them. This CDR3 reads CASSDGQGFQPQHF. The CDR3 coding sequence is TGTGCCAGCAGCGATGGGCAAGGGTTTCAGCCCCAGCATTTT.

The chain recombines TRBV28 with TRBJ1-5; D is undetermined. The germline V gene encodes CDR1 MDHEN and CDR2 SYDVKM. The V and J ends lost 7 bases and 2 bases respectively, with 12 bases between them. The CDR3 runs 14 residues. CDR3 loop: CASTLAPGNQPQHF. In DNA form, the CDR3 reads TGTGCCAGCACCCTTGCGCCGGGCAATCAGCCCCAGCATTTT.

J is TRBJ2-7 and V is TRBV19; 8 nucleotides align to TRBD1. Germline V lookup: CDR1 LNHDA, CDR2 SQIVND (reference sequence). V dropped 4 bases and J dropped 2; count of bases not matched to a gene: 10. CDR3 length: 16 residues. CDR3 amino acids: CASSRAPGTGTYEQYF. The CDR3, as DNA: TGTGCCAGTAGTAGGGCCCCCGGGACAGGAACCTACGAGCAGTACTTC.

The V call is TRBV30, the J call TRBJ1-6, with a possible D match to TRBD1 (6 bases). V gave up 4 bases and J gave up 6 bases, with 10 bases separating them. The CDR3 totals 13 residues. Germline values: CDR1 GTSNPN, CDR2 SVGIG (reference sequence). The CDR3 bases are TGTGCCTGGACAGGAGGGGGTAATTCACCCCTCCACTTT. Protein product: CAWTGGGNSPLHF.

This sequence joins TRBV2 and TRBJ1-2; TRBD1 matches at 8 bases. The V segment lost 3 bases and the J segment 7 bases; nucleotides outside the gene matches: 13. Per germline, CDR1 SNHLY and CDR2 FYNNEI. The CDR3 has 16 residues. The CDR3 reads CASSDPIGTGLPGYTF. The DNA for the CDR3 is TGTGCCAGCAGTGATCCGATAGGGACAGGCCTACCTGGCTACACCTTC.

The chain has TRBV19 and TRBJ2-2; 8 nucleotides line up with TRBD2. The CDR3 has 15 residues. The V and J ends lost 7 bases and 5 bases, in that order; junction bases with no gene match: 9. In germline, CDR1 is LNHDA, CDR2 SQIVND (reference sequence). This CDR3 reads CASTFRGGATGELFF. As DNA, the CDR3 is TGTGCCAGTACCTTTCGGGGGGGCGCGACCGGGGAGCTGTTTTTT.

This chain's CDR3 is CASYRVSTDTQYF. The CDR3 bases are TGTGCCAGTTACAGGGTGAGCACAGATACGCAGTATTTT. J is TRBJ2-3 and V is TRBV2; perhaps TRBD1 as D (6 bases). Germline values: CDR1 SNHLY, CDR2 FYNNEI. The CDR3 has 13 residues. Trimming cost V 9 bases and J 0 bases, with 10 bases left between them.

The chain recombines TRBV6-5 with TRBJ1-1; 7 bases are shared with TRBD1. Germline-derived CDR1 and CDR2 are MNHEY and SVGAGI. The CDR3 has 14 residues. After removal of 1 base from V and 5 bases from J, the junction contained 4 bases not matched to a gene. The CDR3 sequence is CASSYFRGRTEAFF. CDR3 in DNA: TGTGCCAGCAGTTACTTTAGGGGGCGTACTGAAGCTTTCTTT.